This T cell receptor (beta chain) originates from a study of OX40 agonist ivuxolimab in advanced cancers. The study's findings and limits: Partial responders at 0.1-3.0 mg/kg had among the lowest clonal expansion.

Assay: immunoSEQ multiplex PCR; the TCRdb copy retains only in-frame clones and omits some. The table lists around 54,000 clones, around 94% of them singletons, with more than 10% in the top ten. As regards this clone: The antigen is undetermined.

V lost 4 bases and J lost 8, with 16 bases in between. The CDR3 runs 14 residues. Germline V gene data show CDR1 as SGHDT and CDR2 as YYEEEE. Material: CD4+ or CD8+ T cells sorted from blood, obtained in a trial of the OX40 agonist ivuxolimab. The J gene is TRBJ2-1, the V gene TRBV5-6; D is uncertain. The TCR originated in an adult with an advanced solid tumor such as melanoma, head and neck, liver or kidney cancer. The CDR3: CASSGRPDGDEQFF. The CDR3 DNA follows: TGTGCCAGCAGCGGACGGCCGGACGGCGATGAGCAGTTCTTC.